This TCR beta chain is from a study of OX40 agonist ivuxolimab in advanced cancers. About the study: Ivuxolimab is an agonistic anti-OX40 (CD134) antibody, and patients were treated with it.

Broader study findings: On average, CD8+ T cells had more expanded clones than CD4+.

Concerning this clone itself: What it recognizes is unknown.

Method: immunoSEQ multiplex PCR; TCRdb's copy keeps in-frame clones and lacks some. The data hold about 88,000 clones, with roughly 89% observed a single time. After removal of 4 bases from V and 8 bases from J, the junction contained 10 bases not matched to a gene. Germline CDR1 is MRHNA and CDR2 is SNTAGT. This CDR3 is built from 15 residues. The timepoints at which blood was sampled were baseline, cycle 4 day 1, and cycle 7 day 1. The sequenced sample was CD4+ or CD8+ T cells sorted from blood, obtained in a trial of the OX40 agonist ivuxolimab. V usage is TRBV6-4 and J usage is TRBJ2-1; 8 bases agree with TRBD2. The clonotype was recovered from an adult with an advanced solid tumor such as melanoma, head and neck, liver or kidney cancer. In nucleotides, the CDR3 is TGTGCCAGCAGTGTGATAGCGGGGTTACTGGATGAGCAGTTCTTC. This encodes CASSVIAGLLDEQFF.